A single TCR beta chain is shown here with its context. A read error is likely, as this CDR3 ends without the conserved phenylalanine or tryptophan. This entry belongs to a study of early T cells in non-severe SARS-CoV-2 infection. At the level of the study: Bulk RNA taken from unsorted whole blood was sequenced, leaving chains unpaired.

Trimming took 4 bases from V and 2 from J, leaving 13 bases between them. The V gene's germline CDR1 is SGHRS and CDR2 YFSETQ. The CDR3 covers 14 residues. Each single cDNA molecule received a unique molecular identifier. MiXCR, run by TCRdb on the 5' RACE reads, gives a single entry per CDR3 protein. The sample has 65,000 to 90,000 distinct CDR3 sequences, around 12% seen once; the top ten hold over 6%. Source material: whole blood. This TCR was recovered from an adult who was a healthcare worker with PCR-confirmed SARS-CoV-2 infection or an uninfected control (not recorded which). The V and J genes are TRBV5-1 and TRBJ2-7, with a possible D match to TRBD1 (6 bases). This CDR3 is CASSQGHGPYEQYL. DNA of the CDR3: TGCGCCAGCAGCCAGGGGCATGGCCCCTACGAGCAGTACTTA.